Each of the 27 T cell receptor beta chains below was sequenced from the same sample in a study of regulatory T cells in long-lasting Graves disease. TCR beta libraries were built with iRepertoire HTBI primers and Arm-PCR of CDR3 regions. A single record per CDR3 protein comes from TCRdb applying MiXCR to the multiplex PCR reads. The profile shows roughly 450,000 distinct CDR3 sequences, about a quarter of them singletons. Time point specified: persistent/refractory GD, antithyroid drugs over 5 years with positive TRAb. PBMCs provided the RNA from which the TCR library was made. The specimen comprised peripheral blood mononuclear cells (PBMCs), sampled when the disease was refractory, from a patient treated with antithyroid drugs. These receptors were collected from a female donor with Graves disease.

This clonotype appeared many times. This chain uses TRBV28 with TRBJ2-3; TRBD2 agrees at 10 bases. Germline V gene sequence: CDR1 MDHEN, CDR2 SYDVKM. The V segment lost 6 bases and the J segment 3 bases; nucleotides outside the gene matches: 6. The CDR3 is made up of 15 amino acids. CDR3 nucleotides: TGTGCCAGCAGGCCCAGGACTAGCGGTACAGATACGCAGTATTTT. Translation gives CASRPRTSGTDTQYF.

This clonotype was found many times. CDR3 DNA: TGTGCCAGCAGTTTTGGGGGCCTGAACACTGAAGCTTTCTTT. This codes for CASSFGGLNTEAFF. This chain joins TRBV28 and TRBJ1-1; weak D call: TRBD1 (6 bases). V was clipped by 3 bases and J by 0 bases, with 8 bases between them. The CDR3 has 14 amino acids. Germline CDR1 is MDHEN and CDR2 is SYDVKM.

As for this clonotype: This may be a read error, as it is one base from a much larger clone. V usage is TRBV20-1 and J usage is TRBJ1-1; D is undetermined. The CDR3 has 14 amino acids. The germline V gene encodes CDR1 DFQATT and CDR2 SNEGSKA (reference sequence). CDR3: CSALWTGRNTGAFF. DNA for the CDR3: TGCAGTGCTCTTTGGACGGGGAGGAACACTGGAGCTTTCTTT.

This chain connects TRBV7-2 to TRBJ2-2; the D is unclear. The V end was cut by 5 bases, the J end by 4 bases, with 14 bases between. CDR1 and CDR2 from the germline V gene are SGHTA and FQGNSA. The length of the CDR3 is 15 residues. CDR3 protein: CASSPLSGATGELFF. The DNA for the CDR3 is TGTGCCAGCAGCCCACTCTCGGGTGCCACCGGGGAGCTGTTTTTT.

This clonotype was recorded at least ten times. The rearrangement links TRBV28 to TRBJ2-7; 8 nucleotides align to TRBD2. Germline values: CDR1 MDHEN, CDR2 SYDVKM. The CDR3 length is 18 residues. V was clipped by 5 bases and J by 1 base; unmatched bases: 16. This chain's CDR3 is CASSPLPGVKRGSYEQYF. CDR3 DNA: TGTGCCAGCAGTCCCCTACCCGGGGTAAAGCGGGGGTCCTACGAGCAGTACTTC.

This clonotype occurred a few times. V is TRBV20-1 and J is TRBJ2-7, with 14 bases matching TRBD2. V lost 2 bases, J lost 6 bases, and 3 bases stayed unmatched. This CDR3 spans 14 amino acids. Germline V gene sequence: CDR1 DFQATT, CDR2 SNEGSKA (reference sequence). The CDR3 loop reads CSARPGTSGSEQYF. Written as DNA, the CDR3 is TGCAGTGCTAGACCCGGGACTAGCGGGAGCGAGCAGTACTTC.

In this sample, this clonotype turned up many times. This chain links TRBV2 with TRBJ2-3; D may be TRBD2 (5 bases). CDR3 length: 12 amino acids. The V end was cut by 7 bases, the J end by 11 bases, with 16 bases between. CDR1 is SNHLY, CDR2 FYNNEI, per germline. CDR3 DNA sequence: TGTGCCAGCACTTTGGAGGATACTGGGCAGTATTTT. It translates to CASTLEDTGQYF.

A remark on this clonotype: Just one base apart from a much larger clone, this may be a read error. The rearrangement joins TRBV6-1 to TRBJ1-2; D unresolved. This CDR3 is built from 16 residues. Germline V CDR1 and CDR2: MNHNS, SASEGT. CDR3 in DNA: TGTGCCAGCAGTGCTTACTCCGGAGGATCGAACTATGGCTACATCTTC. This codes for CASSAYSGGSNYGYIF.

This clonotype was counted between two and nine times. The chain recombines TRBV11-1 with TRBJ2-2, with 7 positions matching TRBD2. CDR3 length: 15 residues. V lost 3 bases to trimming and J lost 4 bases; unmatched junction nucleotides: 5. The germline gives CDR1 SGHAT, CDR2 FQDESV (reference sequence). The CDR3 DNA reads TGTGCCAGCAGCTTCGGCGGGGGTACCACCGGGGAGCTGTTTTTT. This translates into CASSFGGGTTGELFF.

This clonotype appeared many times. The rearrangement uses TRBV12-3 or TRBV12-4 and TRBJ2-5; D gene unclear. Trimming took off 4 bases at V and 4 bases at J, with 16 bases between the two ends. The CDR3 has 15 amino acids. The CDR3 reads CASSSPGSNRETQYF. In DNA, the CDR3 is TGTGCCAGCAGTTCCCCGGGCTCAAACCGAGAGACCCAGTACTTC.

This clonotype showed up many times. The gene calls are TRBV2 and TRBJ2-7; no firm D call. Trimming cost V 2 bases and J 7 bases, with 12 bases left between them. The CDR3 loop spans 13 amino acids. CDR1 is SNHLY, CDR2 FYNNEI, per germline. The CDR3: CASSELLLGEQYF. CDR3 DNA: TGTGCCAGCAGTGAACTCCTCCTAGGGGAGCAGTACTTC.

The chain joins TRBV19 to TRBJ2-7; D is undetermined. Germline lookup yields CDR1 LNHDA and CDR2 SQIVND (reference sequence). The V end lost 1 base, the J end lost 2 bases, and 6 bases lay between the germline ends. This CDR3 contains 13 residues. This chain's CDR3 is CASSIGSTYEQYF. CDR3 bases: TGTGCCAGTAGTATAGGTAGTACCTACGAGCAGTACTTC.

Remarks on this clonotype: This could be a read error, since a much larger clone is one nucleotide away. This sequence joins TRBV7-2 and TRBJ2-7, with a possible D match to TRBD2 (6 bases). The closer fit of TRBJ2-5 to the DNA end suggests the J call may be wrong. The CDR3 has 16 amino acids. CDR1 and CDR2 from the germline V gene are SGHTA and FQGNSA. CDR3 coding DNA: TGTGCCAGCGGCCTCACCCGGGTTCCCCGGGGGGAGACCCAGTACTTC. As protein: CASGLTRVPRGETQYF.

This clonotype was detected a few times. This chain connects TRBV5-5 to TRBJ1-1; unclear D gene. The CDR3 is 14 amino acids. Germline CDR1 is SGHKS and CDR2 is YYEKEE (reference sequence). Trimming removed 0 bases from V and 1 base from J, with 7 bases in between. The CDR3 loop reads CASSLAFENTEAFF. CDR3 in DNA: TGTGCCAGCAGCTTGGCCTTTGAGAACACTGAAGCTTTCTTT.

The V call is TRBV24-1, the J call TRBJ1-2; TRBD1 is a possible D gene (5 bases). This CDR3 contains 14 residues. Germline CDR1 KGHDR, CDR2 SFDVKD. Trimming shortened V by 2 bases and J by 6 bases, and 12 bases separated the two germline ends. CDR3: CATSDSQGPDGYTF. The CDR3 DNA follows: TGTGCCACCAGTGATTCCCAGGGACCTGATGGCTACACCTTC.

This clonotype was seen a handful of times. This chain joins TRBV27 and TRBJ2-7; tentatively, D is TRBD1 or TRBD2 (6 bases each). The CDR3 spans 15 residues. Germline CDR1 MNHEY, CDR2 SMNVEV (reference sequence). V gave up 0 bases and J gave up 5 bases, with 14 bases separating them. CDR3 protein: CASSLSSGAGDEQYF. The CDR3 region has the DNA TGTGCCAGCAGTTTATCTTCGGGGGCAGGGGACGAGCAGTACTTC.

The table lists this clonotype with many counts. This sequence joins TRBV12-3 or TRBV12-4 and TRBJ1-5; TRBD1 agrees at 9 bases. There are 14 residues in the CDR3. Germline trimming cut 5 bases from V and 4 bases from J; bases unmatched to any gene: 3. Here the CDR3 DNA reads TGTGCCAGCAGTCGACAGGGGGGTAATCAGCCCCAGCATTTT. Protein sequence: CASSRQGGNQPQHF.

This clonotype was seen just once. The gene calls are TRBV11-2 and TRBJ2-7; 9 bases fit TRBD2. V was pared by 5 bases and J by 5 bases, with 10 bases of the junction left unmatched. CDR1 is SGHAT and CDR2 is FQNNGV in the germline V gene. This CDR3 region has 15 residues. CDR3 amino acids: CASSPPGTSNHEQYF. CDR3 bases: TGTGCCAGCAGCCCCCCCGGGACTAGCAACCACGAGCAGTACTTC.

This clonotype was recorded at least ten times. In DNA, the CDR3 is TGTGCCAGCAGGAAGACAGGGAAGGACTATGGCTACACCTTC. Translation: CASRKTGKDYGYTF. This rearrangement joins TRBV12-3 or TRBV12-4 to TRBJ1-2; 7 bases agree with TRBD1. J was trimmed by 3 bases and V by 6 bases; bases with no gene match: 7. The CDR3 has 14 residues.

This chain uses TRBV2 with TRBJ2-4; no reliable D call. Germline V gene data show CDR1 as SNHLY and CDR2 as FYNNEI. CDR3 length: 16 amino acids. V shed 6 bases and J shed 0 bases, with 15 bases lying between them. The CDR3 here is CASSARSPLAKNIQYF. CDR3 coding DNA: TGTGCCAGCAGCGCACGGTCCCCGTTAGCCAAAAACATTCAGTACTTC.

This clonotype was seen many times. V gene TRBV15 combines with J gene TRBJ2-5; TRBD1 might be the D (9 bases). This CDR3 region has 18 residues. Germline V CDR1 and CDR2: LNHNV, YYDKDF (reference sequence). The V and J ends lost 1 base and 4 bases respectively, with 22 bases between them. CDR3 sequence: CATSRGRGGQGDRETQYF. The DNA for the CDR3 is TGTGCCACCAGCAGAGGCCGGGGGGGACAGGGCGATCGAGAGACCCAGTACTTC.

This chain links TRBV24-1 with TRBJ1-2, with a tentative D call TRBD1 (6 bases). The CDR3 totals 14 residues. CDR1 and CDR2 (germline): KGHDR, SFDVKD. V lost 2 bases and J lost 5, with 11 bases in between. The CDR3 loop is CATSDSGQPYGYTF. In nucleotides, the CDR3 is TGTGCCACCAGTGATTCCGGACAGCCTTATGGCTACACCTTC.

Many counts were recorded for this clonotype. The V call is TRBV28, the J call TRBJ1-2; 8 bases agree with TRBD1. CDR3 size: 14 residues. Losses at the gene ends were 5 bases for V and 4 bases for J; bases not matched to a gene: 6. CDR1 is MDHEN and CDR2 is SYDVKM in the germline V gene. Here the CDR3 reads CASSPTGQVYGYTF. In DNA form, the CDR3 reads TGTGCCAGCAGTCCGACGGGACAGGTCTATGGCTACACCTTC.

This clonotype was counted a few times. The chain uses TRBV19 and TRBJ1-5; tentative D call: TRBD1 (5 bases). CDR1 and CDR2 (germline): LNHDA, SQIVND (reference sequence). This CDR3 region has 16 residues. V was pared by 4 bases and J by 9 bases, with 22 bases between. CDR3 sequence reads: CASSTDRTYRILPQHF. The CDR3 DNA reads as TGTGCCAGTAGTACCGACAGAACCTATCGCATTTTGCCCCAGCATTTT. The whole variable domain, filled in from reference TRBV19 and TRBJ1-5, reads DGGITQSPKYLFRKEGQNVTLSCEQNLNHDAMYWYRQDPGQGLRLIYYSQIVNDFQKGDIAEGYSVSREKKESFPLTVTSAQKNPTAFYLCASSTDRTYRILPQHFGDGTRLSIL.

The chain uses TRBV4-1 and TRBJ2-7, with D possibly being TRBD1 (5 bases). V dropped 1 base and J dropped 2 bases, with 12 bases sitting between them. The CDR3 loop spans 15 amino acids. CDR1 MGHRA and CDR2 YSYEKL come from the germline V gene. The chain's CDR3 is CASSQAKGITYEQYF. The CDR3, as DNA: TGCGCCAGCAGCCAAGCTAAGGGGATTACCTACGAGCAGTACTTC.

This clonotype was seen ten or more times. The rearrangement joins TRBV20-1 to TRBJ2-2; no clear D gene. The CDR3 totals 13 residues. CDR1 is DFQATT, CDR2 SNEGSKA, per germline (reference sequence). V dropped 6 bases and J dropped 1 base, with 9 bases sitting between them. The CDR3 here is CSARRRNTGELFF. In nucleotides, the CDR3 is TGCAGTGCCCGAAGGCGGAACACCGGGGAGCTGTTTTTT.

There are a few counts of this clonotype. The CDR3 DNA reads as TGTGCCAGCACACCAAACCTTCTAGCCAAAAACATTCAGTACTTC. Its translation: CASTPNLLAKNIQYF. This chain connects TRBV3-1 to TRBJ2-4; D unclear. The CDR3 covers 15 residues. Germline V lookup: CDR1 LGHDT, CDR2 YNNKEL (reference sequence). Trimming left V 7 bases short and J 0 bases short, with 13 bases between.